The 13 T cell receptor beta chains below were found in one sample sequenced in a study of T cell responses to AZD1222 COVID-19 vaccine. Profiled with immunoSEQ multiplex PCR; TCRdb holds only in-frame clones, not every one. The sample lists about 98,000 clones, 84% seen once, with around 15% in the top ten. Source: peripheral blood, taken on day 0 of AZD1222 vaccination. These receptors originate from an adult in good health.

This sequence joins TRBV5-1 and TRBJ2-7; a possible D gene is TRBD1 (6 bases). The V end lost 3 bases, the J end lost 12 bases, and 16 bases lay between the germline ends. Germline values: CDR1 SGHRS, CDR2 YFSETQ. The CDR3 is made up of 12 amino acids. The CDR3 DNA follows: TGCGCCAGCAGCTGGGAACAGGGCCGATCGTACTTC. Translation: CASSWEQGRSYF.

The chain is built from TRBV6-1 and TRBJ2-1, with D possibly TRBD2 on 6 matching bases. Germline V gene sequence: CDR1 MNHNS, CDR2 SASEGT. V lost 3 bases and J lost 9, with 18 bases in between. The CDR3 length is 15 residues. The CDR3 spells CASSEISGAVGEQFF. The DNA for the CDR3 is TGTGCCAGCAGTGAGATTAGCGGAGCGGTGGGTGAGCAGTTCTTC.

The CDR3 loop is CASSYDLMNTEAFF. The CDR3 DNA reads as TGCGCCAGCAGCTACGACCTAATGAACACTGAAGCTTTCTTT. The V gene is TRBV5-1, the J gene TRBJ1-1; no definite D call. This CDR3 comprises 14 residues. Germline loops: CDR1 SGHRS, CDR2 YFSETQ. The V end was cut by 3 bases, the J end by 0 bases, with 9 bases between. Based on the CDR3 plus reference TRBV5-1 and TRBJ1-1, the full variable domain is KAGVTQTPRYLIKTRGQQVTLSCSPISGHRSVSWYQQTPGQGLQFLFEYFSETQRNKGNFPGRFSGRQFSNSRSEMNVSTLELGDSALYLCASSYDLMNTEAFFGQGTRLTVV.

The chain carries TRBV7-3 and TRBJ2-1; D may correspond to TRBD1 or TRBD2 (6 bases each). Trimming removed 4 bases at V and 8 bases at J, with 12 bases between. CDR3 length: 13 amino acids. The germline V gene encodes CDR1 SGHTA and CDR2 FQGTGA. CDR3 in DNA: TGTGCCAGCAGCTCAACTGGGGGGCATGAGCAGTTCTTC. Translating it yields CASSSTGGHEQFF. The variable domain in full, with the rest retrieved from reference TRBV7-3 and TRBJ2-1, is GAGVSQTPSNKVTEKGKYVELRCDPISGHTALYWYRQSLGQGPEFLIYFQGTGAADDSGLPNDRFFAVRPEGSVSTLKIQRTERGDSAVYLCASSSTGGHEQFFGPGTRLTVL.

The chain couples TRBV11-3 to TRBJ2-1, with 10 bases identical to TRBD1. The trim removed 5 bases at V and 5 bases at J, leaving 12 bases unmatched. Germline values: CDR1 SGHNT, CDR2 YENEEA. CDR3 length: 17 amino acids. The CDR3 DNA is TGTGCCAGCAGCAAACACTTTGGGACAGGGGATCACAATGAGCAGTTCTTC. Translating it yields CASSKHFGTGDHNEQFF.

This chain connects TRBV18 to TRBJ1-5, with no clear D. The CDR3 covers 14 residues. The V end lost 4 bases, the J end lost 0 bases, and 7 bases lay between the germline ends. Germline assignment: CDR1 KGHSH and CDR2 LQKENI. The CDR3 coding sequence is TGTGCCAGCTCACGGTACGGTAGCAATCAGCCCCAGCATTTT. Amino acids: CASSRYGSNQPQHF. The full variable domain, its missing parts supplied by reference TRBV18 and TRBJ1-5, is NAGVMQNPRHLVRRRGQEARLRCSPMKGHSHVYWYRQLPEEGLKFMVYLQKENIIDESGMPKERFSAEFPKEGPSILRIQQVVRGDSAAYFCASSRYGSNQPQHFGDGTRLSIL.

The sample holds one count of this clone. The gene calls are TRBV7-2 and TRBJ1-1, with TRBD1 matching over 9 bases. The CDR3 covers 14 residues. V shed 6 bases, J shed 6 bases, and the junction held 8 bases outside the gene matches. Germline-derived CDR1 and CDR2 are SGHTA and FQGNSA. The CDR3: CASRENRGQAEAFF. The DNA for the CDR3 is TGTGCCAGCAGGGAGAACAGGGGGCAAGCTGAAGCTTTCTTT.

The V gene is TRBV6-2 or TRBV6-3, the J gene TRBJ2-1; no definite D call. Germline V gene sequence: CDR1 MNHEY, CDR2 SVGEGT. Trimming took off 2 bases at V and 8 bases at J, with 4 bases between the two ends. This CDR3 spans 11 amino acids. The CDR3 coding sequence is TGTGCCAGCAGTTACCCGGATGAGCAGTTCTTC. Translating gives CASSYPDEQFF.

This clone was counted only a few times. The gene calls are TRBV6-1 and TRBJ1-5, with D unclear. The CDR3 length is 14 residues. CDR1 and CDR2 (germline): MNHNS, SASEGT. Trimming took 1 base from V and 0 from J, leaving 4 bases between them. The CDR3 region is CASSEVGSNQPQHF. Written as DNA, the CDR3 is TGTGCCAGCAGTGAAGTAGGTAGCAATCAGCCCCAGCATTTT.

Comment on this clone: The same CDR3 also results from other DNA sequences found in this sample. The CDR3 DNA reads as TGTGCCAGCTCACCAGGATTAGAAGAAAAACTGTTTTTT. Its protein product is CASSPGLEEKLFF. This chain uses TRBV18 with TRBJ1-4; unclear D gene. CDR3 length: 13 residues. Trimming left V 2 bases short and J 8 bases short, with 9 bases between. Germline CDR1 reads KGHSH; CDR2 reads LQKENI.

The chain employs TRBV24-1 and TRBJ2-5, with D possibly TRBD1 on 6 matching bases. The CDR3 is 15 residues long. Germline values: CDR1 KGHDR, CDR2 SFDVKD. Trimming removed 4 bases from V and 3 bases from J, with 14 bases in between. CDR3 sequence (DNA): TGTGCCACCAGTGACCACCCACACAGGGAAGAGACCCAGTACTTC. Its translation is CATSDHPHREETQYF.

This clone was seen only once. This chain joins TRBV4-3 and TRBJ2-4, with D possibly being TRBD2 (6 bases). CDR1 and CDR2 (germline): LGHNA, YSLEER. V was pared by 5 bases and J by 0 bases, with 11 bases between. This CDR3 is built from 15 residues. The CDR3 sequence is CASSTGTLAKNIQYF. CDR3 DNA sequence: TGCGCCAGCAGCACCGGGACTTTAGCCAAAAACATTCAGTACTTC.

V and J are TRBV4-2 and TRBJ1-6, with 7 bases aligning to TRBD1. V lost 1 base, J lost 9 bases, and 6 bases stayed unmatched. This CDR3 has 15 amino acids. The V gene's germline CDR1 is LGHNA and CDR2 YNFKEQ. The CDR3 DNA reads TGTGCCAGCAGCCAAGGGGGGCCAGGGGGTTCACCCCTCCACTTT. Amino acid sequence: CASSQGGPGGSPLHF.